This T cell receptor (beta chain) is from a study of cytomegalovirus exposure and HLA in healthy donors. The CDR3 is 15 amino acids. The ends lost 8 bases at V and 4 bases at J; junction bases unmatched: 10. CDR1 and CDR2 (germline): MNHNY, SVGAGI (reference sequence). PCR used 60 Vbeta primers and 13 Jbeta primers. TCRdb's table, derived via immunoSEQ multiplex PCR, lists solely in-frame clones and lacks some. The sample records some 85,000 clones, roughly four fifths being singletons. The sequence was obtained from a man aged 25-40 years in good health and CMV-seronegative. V and J are TRBV6-6 and TRBJ1-4; TRBD1 agrees at 7 bases. Input material: PBMCs. The CDR3 DNA reads TGTGCCAGCGTAAACGCCGGGACAGTTAATGAAAAACTGTTTTTT. Its protein product is CASVNAGTVNEKLFF.